The sequence of this TCR beta chain was determined in a study of T cells in Graves' hyperthyroidism and ophthalmopathy. J gave up 4 bases and V 3 bases, and 12 bases lay outside the gene matches. CDR1 KGHSH and CDR2 LQKENI come from the germline V gene. The CDR3 sequence is 16 residues long. Calling Graves' hyperthyroidism stable meant ophthalmopathy did not progress within 18 months. Disease duration under 2 months; hyperthyroidism patients were aged 18 to 65. The investigators amplified TCR beta CDR3 regions from RNA transcripts. The TCR CDR3 was amplified in a first-round RT-PCR using the HTBI primer set. Using its own MiXCR run on the multiplex PCR reads, TCRdb lists one record per CDR3 protein. Of under 700,000 distinct CDR3 sequences in the sample, 15% to 20% were seen once. The table lists this clonotype with a few counts.

Material: blood. This TCR was recovered from a woman between 18 and 30 years old with Graves' hyperthyroidism. V is TRBV18 and J is TRBJ2-7; 7 positions agree with TRBD1. The CDR3 sequence: CASSPTLTGDGYEQYF. For the CDR3, the DNA is TGTGCCAGCTCACCTACTCTCACAGGGGACGGTTACGAGCAGTACTTC.